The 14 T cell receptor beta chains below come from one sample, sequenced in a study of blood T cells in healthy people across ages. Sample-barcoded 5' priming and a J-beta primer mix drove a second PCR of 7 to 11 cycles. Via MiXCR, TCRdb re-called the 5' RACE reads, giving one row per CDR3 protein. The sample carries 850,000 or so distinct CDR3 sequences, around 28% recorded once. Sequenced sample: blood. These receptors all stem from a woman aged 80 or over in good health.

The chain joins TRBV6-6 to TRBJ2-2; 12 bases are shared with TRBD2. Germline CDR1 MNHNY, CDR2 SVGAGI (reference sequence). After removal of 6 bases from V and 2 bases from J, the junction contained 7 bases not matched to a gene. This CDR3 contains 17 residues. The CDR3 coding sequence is TGTGCCAGCAGGACTAGCGGGGGCCAATATAACACCGGGGAGCTGTTTTTT. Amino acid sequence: CASRTSGGQYNTGELFF.

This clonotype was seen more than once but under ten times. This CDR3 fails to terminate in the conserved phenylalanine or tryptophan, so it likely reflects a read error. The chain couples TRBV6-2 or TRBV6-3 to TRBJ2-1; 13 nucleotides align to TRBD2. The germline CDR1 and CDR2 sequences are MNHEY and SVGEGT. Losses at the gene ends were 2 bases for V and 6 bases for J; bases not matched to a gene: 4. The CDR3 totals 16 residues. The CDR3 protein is CASSYRGLAGPNEQFL. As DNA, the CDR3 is TGTGCCAGCAGTTACAGGGGACTAGCGGGGCCCAATGAGCAGTTCTTA.

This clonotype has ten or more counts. The CDR3 coding sequence is TGTGCCAGCAGTCGACTAGCGGGCACAGATACGCAGTATTTT. Protein sequence: CASSRLAGTDTQYF. V and J are TRBV18 and TRBJ2-3; TRBD2 matches 9 bases. Germline CDR1 reads KGHSH; CDR2 reads LQKENI. V lost 8 bases, J lost 1 base, and 4 bases stayed unmatched. The CDR3 consists of 14 residues.

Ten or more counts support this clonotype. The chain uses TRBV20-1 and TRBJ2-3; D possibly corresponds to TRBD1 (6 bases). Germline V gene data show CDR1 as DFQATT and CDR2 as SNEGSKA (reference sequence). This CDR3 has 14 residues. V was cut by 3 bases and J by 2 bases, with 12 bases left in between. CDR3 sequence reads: CSARATGVTDTQYF. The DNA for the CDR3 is TGCAGTGCTAGGGCGACAGGAGTCACAGATACGCAGTATTTT.

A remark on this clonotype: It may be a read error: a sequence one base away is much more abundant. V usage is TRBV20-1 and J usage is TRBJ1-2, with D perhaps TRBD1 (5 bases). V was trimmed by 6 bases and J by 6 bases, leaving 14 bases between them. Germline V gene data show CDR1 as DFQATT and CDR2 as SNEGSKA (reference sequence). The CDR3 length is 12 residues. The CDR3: CSAPGRGDGYTF. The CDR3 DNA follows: TGCAGTGCCCCGGGACGGGGGGATGGCTACACCTTC.

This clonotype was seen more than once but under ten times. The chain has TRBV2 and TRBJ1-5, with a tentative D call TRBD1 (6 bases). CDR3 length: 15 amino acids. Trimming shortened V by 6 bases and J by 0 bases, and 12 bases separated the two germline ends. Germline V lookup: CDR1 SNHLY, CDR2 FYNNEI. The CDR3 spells CASRQGEYSNQPQHF. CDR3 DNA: TGTGCCAGCAGACAGGGAGAATATAGCAATCAGCCCCAGCATTTT. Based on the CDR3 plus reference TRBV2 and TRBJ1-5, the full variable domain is EPEVTQTPSHQVTQMGQEVILRCVPISNHLYFYWYRQILGQKVEFLVSFYNNEISEKSEIFDDQFSVERPDGSNFTLKIRSTKLEDSAMYFCASRQGEYSNQPQHFGDGTRLSIL.

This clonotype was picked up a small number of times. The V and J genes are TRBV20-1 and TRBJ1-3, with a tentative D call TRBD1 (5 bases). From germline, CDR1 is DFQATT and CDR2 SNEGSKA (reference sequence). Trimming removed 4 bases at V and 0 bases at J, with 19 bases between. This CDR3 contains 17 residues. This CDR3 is CSATMAGGVISGNTIYF. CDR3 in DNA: TGCAGTGCTACCATGGCCGGGGGGGTTATCTCTGGAAACACCATATATTTT.

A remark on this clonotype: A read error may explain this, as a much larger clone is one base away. The CDR3 loop reads CASSQDPGLGNEQYF. The DNA for the CDR3 is TGCGCCAGCAGCCAAGATCCGGGACTAGGCAATGAGCAGTACTTC. V and J are TRBV4-3 and TRBJ2-5; 8 nucleotides align to TRBD2. CDR1 and CDR2 from the germline V gene are LGHNA and YSLEER. This CDR3 is 15 amino acids long. Trimming took 0 bases from V and 11 from J; bases not matched to a gene: 11.

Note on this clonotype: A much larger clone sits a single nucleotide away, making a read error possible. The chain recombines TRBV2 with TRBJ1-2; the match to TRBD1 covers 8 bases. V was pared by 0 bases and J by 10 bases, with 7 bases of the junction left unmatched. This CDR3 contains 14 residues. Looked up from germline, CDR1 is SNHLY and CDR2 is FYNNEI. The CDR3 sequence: CASSEAWTGSDYTF. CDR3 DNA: TGTGCCAGCAGTGAAGCCTGGACAGGGTCTGACTACACCTTC.

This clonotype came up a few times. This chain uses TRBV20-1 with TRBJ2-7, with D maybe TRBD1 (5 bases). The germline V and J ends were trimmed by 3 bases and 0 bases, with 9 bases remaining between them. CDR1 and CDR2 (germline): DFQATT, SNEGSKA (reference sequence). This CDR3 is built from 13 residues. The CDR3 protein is CSASAGNSYEQYF. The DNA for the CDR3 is TGCAGTGCTAGTGCAGGGAACTCCTACGAGCAGTACTTC.

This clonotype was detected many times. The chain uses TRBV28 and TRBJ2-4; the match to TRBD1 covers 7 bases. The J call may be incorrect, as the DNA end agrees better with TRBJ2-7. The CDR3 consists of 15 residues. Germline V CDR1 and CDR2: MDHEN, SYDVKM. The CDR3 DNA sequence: TGTGCCAGCCCGACAGGGCAGGGGCTCGTATCCGAGCAGTACTTC. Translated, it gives CASPTGQGLVSEQYF.

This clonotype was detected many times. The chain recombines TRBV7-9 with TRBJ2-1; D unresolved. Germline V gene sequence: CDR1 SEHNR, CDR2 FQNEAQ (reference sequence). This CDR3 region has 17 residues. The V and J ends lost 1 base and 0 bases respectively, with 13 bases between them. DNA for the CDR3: TGTGCCAGCAGCTTAGGAGTCGGCCTGTCCTCCTACAATGAGCAGTTCTTC. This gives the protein CASSLGVGLSSYNEQFF.

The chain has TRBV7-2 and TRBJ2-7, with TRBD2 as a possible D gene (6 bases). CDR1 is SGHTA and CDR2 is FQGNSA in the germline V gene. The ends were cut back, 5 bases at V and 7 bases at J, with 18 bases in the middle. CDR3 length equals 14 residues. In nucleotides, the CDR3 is TGTGCCAGCAGCCTTTACGGGAGACTCCTTGAGCAGTACTTC. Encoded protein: CASSLYGRLLEQYF.

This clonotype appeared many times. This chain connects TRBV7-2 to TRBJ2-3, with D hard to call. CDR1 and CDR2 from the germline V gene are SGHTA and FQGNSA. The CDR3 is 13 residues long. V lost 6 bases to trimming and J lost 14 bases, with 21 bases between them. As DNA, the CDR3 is TGTGCCAGCAGTCCACCCTCTATACCCGAGCGGTATTTT. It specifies CASSPPSIPERYF.